The next 26 T cell receptor beta chains were all read from a single sample in a study of T cell changes during pregnancy in multiple sclerosis. Repertoires were generated with immunoSEQ multiplex PCR, while TCRdb's copy carries only in-frame clones and drops some. The table lists approximately 40,000 clones, 85% to 95% of them singletons. This material consisted of CD8+ T cells from peripheral blood mononuclear cells, taken in the third trimester of pregnancy. These receptors were taken from a female donor with multiple sclerosis, enrolled in a pregnancy study.

The chain recombines TRBV9 with TRBJ1-1; D uncertain. CDR1 and CDR2 from the germline V gene are SGDLS and YYNGEE. Trimming stripped 4 bases from V and 1 base from J, with 20 bases between. The length of the CDR3 is 17 residues. CDR3 amino acids: CASSTPKGEASNTEAFF. The CDR3, as DNA: TGTGCCAGCAGCACGCCAAAGGGAGAGGCTTCGAACACTGAAGCTTTCTTT.

This rearrangement joins TRBV29-1 to TRBJ2-1, with 11 bases fitting TRBD2. This CDR3 is 16 amino acids long. Germline-derived CDR1 and CDR2 are SQVTM and ANQGSEA. Trimming cost V 4 bases and J 0 bases; bases outside gene matches: 5. The CDR3 DNA sequence: TGCAGCGTTGCATCGACTAGCGGGGACTCCTACAATGAGCAGTTCTTC. Amino acids: CSVASTSGDSYNEQFF.

The CDR3 loop reads CASSSTGTYTGELFF. The CDR3 region has the DNA TGTGCCAGTAGTTCGACAGGTACCTACACCGGGGAGCTGTTTTTT. This chain links TRBV19 with TRBJ2-2; D is possibly TRBD1 (6 bases). Germline V CDR1 and CDR2: LNHDA, SQIVND (reference sequence). The CDR3 has 15 residues. Trimming took off 5 bases at V and 3 bases at J, with 13 bases between the two ends.

The rearrangement joins TRBV7-6 to TRBJ1-3; D might be TRBD1 (5 bases). The CDR3 length is 16 residues. Trimming cost V 5 bases and J 6 bases, with 20 bases left between them. The V gene's germline CDR1 is SGHVS and CDR2 FNYEAQ. This CDR3 is CASSPVETGLVNTIYF. Written as DNA, the CDR3 is TGTGCCAGCAGCCCCGTCGAAACAGGTCTAGTAAACACCATATATTTT.

The chain is built from TRBV13 and TRBJ2-1; D may be TRBD2 (7 bases). Trimming pared 0 bases from V and 10 bases from J, leaving 19 bases between. Per germline, CDR1 PRHDT and CDR2 FYEKMQ (reference sequence). The CDR3 is 16 amino acids. The chain's CDR3 is CASSLGERDILGEQFF. In DNA, the CDR3 is TGTGCCAGCAGCTTAGGGGAGCGGGACATCCTTGGGGAGCAGTTCTTC.

The chain combines TRBV5-6 with TRBJ2-7, with 7 bases matching TRBD2. There are 14 residues in the CDR3. Trimming took 2 bases from V and 0 from J; bases not matched to a gene: 2. Germline-derived CDR1 and CDR2 are SGHDT and YYEEEE. This CDR3 reads CASSFGTNSYEQYF. CDR3 DNA sequence: TGTGCCAGCAGCTTCGGGACTAACTCCTACGAGCAGTACTTC.

The CDR3 here is CASSLVATSGGRETQYF. The CDR3 coding sequence is TGTGCCAGCAGCTTGGTTGCCACTAGCGGGGGAAGGGAGACCCAGTACTTC. The rearrangement joins TRBV5-5 to TRBJ2-5; TRBD2 matches at 11 bases. CDR3 length: 17 amino acids. V shed 0 bases and J 5 bases; nucleotides not matched to a gene: 9. Germline V gene sequence: CDR1 SGHKS, CDR2 YYEKEE (reference sequence).

This chain links TRBV2 with TRBJ1-1; D possibly corresponds to TRBD1 (6 bases). Trimming shortened V by 3 bases and J by 4 bases, and 21 bases separated the two germline ends. The CDR3 contains 17 residues. Germline V CDR1 and CDR2: SNHLY, FYNNEI. The CDR3: CASSEAGAVLGGTEAFF. The CDR3, as DNA: TGTGCCAGCAGTGAGGCAGGGGCGGTTTTAGGAGGCACTGAAGCTTTCTTT.

The chain combines TRBV5-1 with TRBJ2-5; D is perhaps TRBD1 (6 bases). The germline V gene has CDR1 SGHRS and CDR2 YFSETQ. Trimming stripped 4 bases from V and 0 bases from J, with 13 bases between. CDR3 size: 15 residues. CDR3 nucleotide sequence: TGCGCCAGCAGCGGGACAAATAGGTACCAAGAGACCCAGTACTTC. This encodes CASSGTNRYQETQYF.

V and J are TRBV11-2 and TRBJ2-1; D possibly corresponds to TRBD1 (5 bases). Trimming removed 3 bases at V and 7 bases at J, with 7 bases between. The CDR3 covers 12 residues. Germline V gives CDR1 SGHAT, CDR2 FQNNGV. In nucleotides, the CDR3 is TGTGCCAGCAGCTTGGGGCAGAATGAGCAGTTCTTC. Residues: CASSLGQNEQFF.

V and J are TRBV9 and TRBJ2-2, with D perhaps matching TRBD2 (6 bases). Looked up from germline, CDR1 is SGDLS and CDR2 is YYNGEE. The CDR3 runs to 14 residues. V dropped 2 bases and J dropped 3 bases, with 8 bases sitting between them. The chain's CDR3 is CASSVGGDTGELFF. In DNA, the CDR3 is TGTGCCAGCAGCGTCGGGGGAGACACCGGGGAGCTGTTTTTT. Full variable domain (missing parts from reference TRBV9 and TRBJ2-2): DSGVTQTPKHLITATGQRVTLRCSPRSGDLSVYWYQQSLDQGLQFLIQYYNGEERAKGNILERFSAQQFPDLHSELNLSSLELGDSALYFCASSVGGDTGELFFGEGSRLTVL.

The J gene is TRBJ1-2, the V gene TRBV16, with a possible D match to TRBD1 (6 bases). V lost 4 bases to trimming and J lost 6 bases, with 18 bases between them. Looked up from germline, CDR1 is KGHSY and CDR2 is FQNENV. The CDR3 covers 15 residues. CDR3 DNA: TGTGCCAGCAGCCCTCCGGGGCAGGGGTTCCATGGCTACACCTTC. This sequence encodes CASSPPGQGFHGYTF.

V gene TRBV27 combines with J gene TRBJ2-2, with D hard to call. Trimming pared 5 bases from V and 2 bases from J, leaving 9 bases between. Germline V gene sequence: CDR1 MNHEY, CDR2 SMNVEV (reference sequence). This CDR3 is built from 14 residues. CDR3 residues: CASSHGTNTGELFF. The DNA for the CDR3 is TGTGCCAGCAGTCATGGTACTAACACCGGGGAGCTGTTTTTT.

The V and J genes are TRBV6-5 and TRBJ1-2; D gene unclear. Per germline, CDR1 MNHEY and CDR2 SVGAGI. CDR3 length equals 11 residues. The V end lost 11 bases, the J end lost 6 bases, and 13 bases lay between the germline ends. This CDR3 is CAVRRWDGYTF. CDR3 DNA: TGTGCCGTACGGAGGTGGGATGGCTACACCTTC.

The chain recombines TRBV28 with TRBJ2-7; TRBD2 matches 7 bases. Trimming cost V 11 bases and J 3 bases; bases outside gene matches: 13. From germline, CDR1 is MDHEN and CDR2 SYDVKM. This CDR3 has 14 amino acids. The CDR3 sequence is CALSWGGELYEQYF. CDR3 sequence (DNA): TGTGCCCTCAGTTGGGGGGGGGAACTCTACGAGCAGTACTTC.

The genes are TRBV5-1 and TRBJ1-1; D uncertain. This CDR3 is built from 13 residues. V gave up 0 bases and J gave up 1 base, with 4 bases separating them. The germline V gene encodes CDR1 SGHRS and CDR2 YFSETQ. The CDR3 bases are TGCGCCAGCAGCTTGGGCGGGAACACTGAAGCTTTCTTT. Translated: CASSLGGNTEAFF.

This chain uses TRBV7-3 with TRBJ2-5; TRBD2 aligns across 9 bases. Germline assignment: CDR1 SGHTA and CDR2 FQGTGA. J was trimmed by 2 bases and V by 5 bases; bases with no gene match: 21. CDR3 length: 20 amino acids. The CDR3 region is CASSAGGPGSGGRPQETQYF. CDR3 nucleotides: TGTGCCAGCAGCGCCGGCGGGCCCGGGAGCGGGGGGCGCCCTCAAGAGACCCAGTACTTC.

The chain carries TRBV9 and TRBJ2-1, with TRBD2 matching over 8 bases. CDR3 size: 16 residues. Looked up from germline, CDR1 is SGDLS and CDR2 is YYNGEE. V trimming: 0 bases; J trimming: 9 bases; junction bases outside the gene matches: 11. CDR3 residues: CASSVAGSGGPTEQFF. The CDR3 region has the DNA TGTGCCAGCAGCGTAGCGGGGTCGGGGGGGCCCACTGAGCAGTTCTTC.

The chain couples TRBV7-8 to TRBJ2-5, with a possible D match to TRBD2 (5 bases). Germline-derived CDR1 and CDR2 are SGHVS and FQNEAQ. V shed 2 bases and J shed 3 bases, with 13 bases lying between them. This CDR3 comprises 15 residues. CDR3 sequence: CASSLPLRGKETQYF. DNA of the CDR3: TGTGCCAGCAGCTTACCCCTGCGAGGGAAAGAGACCCAGTACTTC.

This clone has only a few counts. The chain couples TRBV5-1 to TRBJ1-1, with 10 bases fitting TRBD1. This CDR3 has 16 amino acids. Germline values: CDR1 SGHRS, CDR2 YFSETQ. J lost 7 bases, V lost 4 bases, and 13 bases had no gene match. The CDR3 region is CASSPGQGSLEGEAFF. CDR3 nucleotide sequence: TGCGCCAGCAGCCCGGGACAGGGGTCCCTTGAGGGTGAAGCTTTCTTT. Filled out from reference TRBV5-1 and TRBJ1-1, the complete variable domain reads KAGVTQTPRYLIKTRGQQVTLSCSPISGHRSVSWYQQTPGQGLQFLFEYFSETQRNKGNFPGRFSGRQFSNSRSEMNVSTLELGDSALYLCASSPGQGSLEGEAFFGQGTRLTVV.

This sequence joins TRBV7-8 and TRBJ1-1; weak D call: TRBD1 (5 bases). The CDR3 is 15 residues long. V was trimmed by 4 bases and J by 2 bases, leaving 14 bases between them. From germline, CDR1 is SGHVS and CDR2 FQNEAQ. The DNA of the CDR3 is TGTGCCAGCAGCTGGGGGGACGACTTTAACACTGAAGCTTTCTTT. It yields the protein CASSWGDDFNTEAFF. Looking up the rest from reference TRBV7-8 and TRBJ1-1 gives the full variable domain: GAGVSQSPRYKVAKRGQDVALRCDPISGHVSLFWYQQALGQGPEFLTYFQNEAQLDKSGLPSDRFFAERPEGSVSTLKIQRTQQEDSAVYLCASSWGDDFNTEAFFGQGTRLTVV.

This sequence joins TRBV7-6 and TRBJ2-2; 9 bases line up with TRBD2. Losses at the gene ends were 6 bases for V and 5 bases for J; bases not matched to a gene: 10. Germline CDR1 is SGHVS and CDR2 is FNYEAQ. The CDR3 extends over 16 amino acids. The CDR3 DNA follows: TGTGCCAGCAGTGAATTGGCGGGGGGGCCGACCGGGGAGCTGTTTTTT. Its translation: CASSELAGGPTGELFF.

The V and J genes are TRBV5-1 and TRBJ1-1; D is undetermined. The CDR3 is 14 residues long. Trimming took off 0 bases at V and 3 bases at J, with 9 bases between the two ends. The germline V gene has CDR1 SGHRS and CDR2 YFSETQ. In DNA, the CDR3 is TGCGCCAGCAGCTTGGCCAGTTCGTACACTGAAGCTTTCTTT. Protein: CASSLASSYTEAFF.

This clone appeared once. The chain carries TRBV19 and TRBJ1-5; tentative D call: TRBD1 (5 bases). Trimming took off 2 bases at V and 3 bases at J, with 17 bases between the two ends. Germline V CDR1 and CDR2: LNHDA, SQIVND (reference sequence). This CDR3 spans 17 amino acids. CDR3: CASSILALDISNQPQHF. The CDR3 DNA reads as TGTGCCAGTAGTATATTGGCCTTGGACATCTCCAATCAGCCCCAGCATTTT.

This chain joins TRBV19 and TRBJ1-4; a weak D match, TRBD1 (5 bases). Germline loops: CDR1 LNHDA, CDR2 SQIVND (reference sequence). The length of the CDR3 is 15 residues. Trimming removed 2 bases at V and 4 bases at J, with 11 bases between. The CDR3 region is CASSIRSRVNEKLFF. As DNA, the CDR3 is TGTGCCAGTAGTATACGGTCCAGGGTTAATGAAAAACTGTTTTTT.

The J gene is TRBJ2-7, the V gene TRBV7-9, with TRBD1 as a possible D gene (6 bases). The germline gives CDR1 SEHNR, CDR2 FQNEAQ (reference sequence). V was cut by 1 base and J by 2 bases, with 9 bases left in between. The CDR3 has 14 amino acids. The CDR3 region is CASSLVQGAYEQYF. The CDR3 DNA reads as TGTGCCAGCAGCTTAGTACAGGGCGCCTACGAGCAGTACTTC.